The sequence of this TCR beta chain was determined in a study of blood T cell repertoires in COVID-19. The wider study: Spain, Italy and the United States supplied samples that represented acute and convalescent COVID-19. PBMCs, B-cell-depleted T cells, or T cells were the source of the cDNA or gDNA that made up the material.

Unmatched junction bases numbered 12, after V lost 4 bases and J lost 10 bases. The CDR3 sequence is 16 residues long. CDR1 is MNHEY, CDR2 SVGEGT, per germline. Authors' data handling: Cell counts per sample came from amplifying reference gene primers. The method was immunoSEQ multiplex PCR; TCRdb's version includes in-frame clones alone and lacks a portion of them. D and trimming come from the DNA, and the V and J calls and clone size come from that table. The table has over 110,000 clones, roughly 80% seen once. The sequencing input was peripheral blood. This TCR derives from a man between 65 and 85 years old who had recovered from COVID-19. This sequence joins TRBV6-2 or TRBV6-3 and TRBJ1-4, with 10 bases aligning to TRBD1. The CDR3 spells CASSSHSGTGEGKLFF. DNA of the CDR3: TGTGCCAGCAGTTCCCACTCCGGGACAGGGGAAGGAAAACTGTTTTTT.